The 30 T cell receptor beta chains presented below share a single source sample, sequenced in a study of blood T cell repertoires in COVID-19. Produced via immunoSEQ multiplex PCR; TCRdb's table is partial and in-frame only. The repertoire includes 130,000 or so clones, over 80% of them detected once, and around 1.6% sits in the top ten. Sample: peripheral blood. The receptor set was obtained from a human donor in a cohort sampled during active COVID-19.

This clone was picked up one time. The chain is built from TRBV19 and TRBJ2-3; a possible D gene is TRBD1 (6 bases). The V end was cut by 4 bases, the J end by 1 base, with 12 bases between. This CDR3 is built from 15 residues. Germline V CDR1 and CDR2: LNHDA, SQIVND (reference sequence). The CDR3 DNA reads TGTGCCAGTAGTAAGCGGACAGCGGGCACAGATACGCAGTATTTT. Translated, it gives CASSKRTAGTDTQYF.

The chain joins TRBV28 to TRBJ1-2; unclear D gene. The V end lost 3 bases, the J end lost 5 bases, and 7 bases lay between the germline ends. Looked up from germline, CDR1 is MDHEN and CDR2 is SYDVKM. The CDR3 loop spans 12 amino acids. The CDR3 region is CASSFVQYGYTF. In nucleotides, the CDR3 is TGTGCCAGCAGTTTTGTCCAGTATGGCTACACCTTC.

The gene calls are TRBV2 and TRBJ1-1; D is possibly TRBD1 (5 bases). Trimming cost V 6 bases and J 12 bases, with 14 bases left between them. This CDR3 region has 11 residues. Looked up from germline, CDR1 is SNHLY and CDR2 is FYNNEI. The CDR3 DNA reads as TGTGCCAGCAGGGAGCAGGGTACTTCTTTCTTT. Protein: CASREQGTSFF. The full variable domain, its missing parts supplied by reference TRBV2 and TRBJ1-1, is EPEVTQTPSHQVTQMGQEVILRCVPISNHLYFYWYRQILGQKVEFLVSFYNNEISEKSEIFDDQFSVERPDGSNFTLKIRSTKLEDSAMYFCASREQGTSFFGQGTRLTVV.

The chain uses TRBV29-1 and TRBJ1-1; D possibly corresponds to TRBD1 (5 bases). Trimming removed 5 bases from V and 6 bases from J, with 19 bases in between. The V gene's germline CDR1 is SQVTM and CDR2 ANQGSEA. CDR3 length: 14 amino acids. CDR3 nucleotide sequence: TGCAGCGTTCCGGTTGTAAGGGGAGGCGCTGAAGCTTTCTTT. Translation: CSVPVVRGGAEAFF.

A few counts support this clone. This sequence joins TRBV2 and TRBJ2-3; TRBD2 matches at 14 bases. The CDR3 consists of 15 residues. Germline lookup yields CDR1 SNHLY and CDR2 FYNNEI. Trimming at V came to 7 bases and at J to 7 bases, leaving 7 bases not matched to a gene. The CDR3 bases are TGTGCCAGCAACCCGGGACTAGCGGGAGCGAATACGCAGTATTTT. Its protein is CASNPGLAGANTQYF.

A word on this clone: An end of the junction differs from the germline gene, which may be a read error. The chain carries TRBV7-7 and TRBJ2-1; no clear D. The CDR3 spans 13 residues. CDR1 SSHAT and CDR2 FNYEAQ come from the germline V gene (reference sequence). The CDR3 sequence: CASSQDGYNEQFF. In DNA form, the CDR3 reads TGTGCTAGCAGCCAAGACGGGTACAATGAGCAGTTCTTC. Drawing the rest from reference TRBV7-7 and TRBJ2-1, the complete variable domain is GAGVSQSPRYKVTKRGQDVTLRCDPISSHATLYWYQQALGQGPEFLTYFNYEAQPDKSGLPSDRFSAERPEGSISTLTIQRTEQRDSAMYRCASSQDGYNEQFFGPGTRLTVL.

V and J are TRBV4-1 and TRBJ2-1; TRBD2 is a possible D gene (6 bases). The CDR3 is 18 residues long. Trimming stripped 1 base from V and 7 bases from J, with 23 bases between. Germline CDR1 and CDR2: MGHRA and YSYEKL. CDR3 amino acids: CASSQVLRTNLYGNEQFF. The CDR3 bases are TGCGCCAGCAGCCAAGTTCTGCGGACTAACCTCTACGGAAATGAGCAGTTCTTC.

This clone showed up just once. Here the CDR3 reads CASGTEPNTEAFF. Here the CDR3 DNA reads TGTGCTAGTGGGACAGAGCCTAACACTGAAGCTTTCTTT. V gene TRBV12-5 combines with J gene TRBJ1-1, with a possible D match to TRBD1 (5 bases). Germline CDR1 is LGHNT and CDR2 is FRNRAP. The CDR3 contains 13 residues. V was shortened by 6 bases and J by 2 bases, with 10 bases between the two germline ends. Full variable domain (outside the CDR3, taken from reference TRBV12-5 and TRBJ1-1): DARVTQTPRHKVTEMGQEVTMRCQPILGHNTVFWYRQTMMQGLELLAYFRNRAPLDDSGMPKDRFSAEMPDATLATLKIQPSEPRDSAVYFCASGTEPNTEAFFGQGTRLTVV.

This chain uses TRBV27 with TRBJ1-1; perhaps TRBD1 as D (5 bases). CDR3 length equals 15 residues. From germline, CDR1 is MNHEY and CDR2 SMNVEV (reference sequence). V dropped 5 bases and J dropped 0 bases, with 13 bases sitting between them. CDR3 DNA sequence: TGTGCCAGCAGTCGAACGGGCAGGGTGAACACTGAAGCTTTCTTT. Amino acid sequence: CASSRTGRVNTEAFF.

The chain has TRBV7-2 and TRBJ2-7; 10 bases are a match to TRBD2. Germline V gene sequence: CDR1 SGHTA, CDR2 FQGNSA. The CDR3 is 14 residues long. V lost 6 bases to trimming and J lost 6 bases; unmatched junction nucleotides: 8. The CDR3 region has the DNA TGTGCCAGCAGTTCTCTAGCGGGAGCGCTCGAGCAGTACTTC. The encoded protein is CASSSLAGALEQYF.

The chain employs TRBV24-1 and TRBJ2-1, with 9 bases aligning to TRBD1. There are 16 residues in the CDR3. CDR1 is KGHDR, CDR2 SFDVKD, per germline. Losses at the gene ends were 4 bases for V and 8 bases for J; bases not matched to a gene: 11. The chain's CDR3 is CATSEAGTGNIHEQFF. DNA for the CDR3: TGTGCCACCAGTGAAGCCGGGACAGGGAATATCCATGAGCAGTTCTTC.

This chain links TRBV6-5 with TRBJ2-7, with 7 bases fitting TRBD1. The CDR3 runs 13 residues. Germline CDR1 MNHEY, CDR2 SVGAGI. J lost 2 bases, V lost 5 bases, and 3 bases had no gene match. CDR3 nucleotides: TGTGCCAGCAGTCCCGGGACAGCCTACGAGCAGTACTTC. It encodes CASSPGTAYEQYF.

V gene TRBV3-1 (or the pseudogene TRBV3-2) combines with J gene TRBJ2-3; 12 nucleotides align to TRBD2. Trimming removed 4 bases from V and 5 bases from J; junction bases left unmatched: 4. Germline CDR1 LGHDT, CDR2 YNNKEL (reference sequence). The CDR3 has 15 residues. CDR3 in DNA: TGTGCCAGCAGCCTCCGGACTAGCGGGGTAGATACGCAGTATTTT. This sequence encodes CASSLRTSGVDTQYF.

The rearrangement links TRBV30 to TRBJ2-7, with 7 bases aligning to TRBD1. V trimming: 1 base; J trimming: 6 bases; junction bases outside the gene matches: 3. Germline lookup yields CDR1 GTSNPN and CDR2 SVGIG (reference sequence). This CDR3 has 12 residues. CDR3: CAWSGQGSEQYF. CDR3 coding DNA: TGTGCCTGGAGTGGACAGGGCAGCGAGCAGTACTTC. Full variable domain (remainder filled in from reference TRBV30 and TRBJ2-7): SQTIHQWPATLVQPVGSPLSLECTVEGTSNPNLYWYRQAAGRGLQLLFYSVGIGQISSEVPQNLSASRPQDRQFILSSKKLLLSDSGFYLCAWSGQGSEQYFGPGTRLTVT.

This chain joins TRBV5-3 and TRBJ1-2; D is possibly TRBD1 (5 bases). TRBV5-3 counts as an open reading frame of uncertain function. The V and J ends lost 0 bases and 0 bases respectively, with 9 bases between them. The CDR3 runs 15 residues. The CDR3 region has the DNA TGTGCCAGAAGCTTGGCCGGGGGGACTAACTATGGCTACACCTTC. Its translation is CARSLAGGTNYGYTF.

The chain employs TRBV7-5 and TRBJ1-5; no check of the table's D call, TRBD1, against the DNA was made. TRBV7-5 is marked as a pseudogene. The CDR3 extends over 18 amino acids. CDR3 bases: TGTGCCAGAAGCCCAGCCCGTTTGGGCCCGAATAGCAATCAGCCCCAGCATTTT. Residues: CARSPARLGPNSNQPQHF.

The CDR3 is CASSPGLAGVETQYF. The CDR3 DNA reads as TGTGCCAGCAGCCCGGGACTAGCGGGAGTGGAGACCCAGTACTTC. The gene calls are TRBV3-1 (or the pseudogene TRBV3-2) and TRBJ2-5; TRBD2 matches at 14 bases. The germline gives CDR1 LGHDT, CDR2 YNNKEL (reference sequence). This CDR3 is built from 15 residues. The ends lost 4 bases at V and 5 bases at J; junction bases unmatched: 3.

The rearrangement links TRBV10-3 to TRBJ2-6, with TRBD1 matching 10 bases. With 0 bases clipped from V and 3 bases from J, the junction kept 8 bases outside the gene matches. The CDR3 has 19 residues. Germline CDR1 and CDR2: ENHRY and SYGVKD. The CDR3 DNA is TGTGCCATCAGTGAGTCGAGGAGACAGGGGGCGCTTGGGGCCAACGTCCTGACTTTC. The encoded protein is CAISESRRQGALGANVLTF.

This chain's CDR3 is CASSPQRGGGELFF. CDR3 sequence (DNA): TGTGCCAGCAGTCCCCAGCGGGGGGGCGGGGAGCTGTTTTTT. This rearrangement joins TRBV6-5 to TRBJ2-2, with 10 bases matching TRBD2. Looked up from germline, CDR1 is MNHEY and CDR2 is SVGAGI. This CDR3 contains 14 residues. V was clipped by 5 bases and J by 7 bases; unmatched bases: 4.

This clone showed up just once. The chain couples TRBV5-1 to TRBJ2-7; 9 bases are a match to TRBD1. Trimming cost V 0 bases and J 2 bases; bases outside gene matches: 3. The CDR3 covers 15 residues. Germline values: CDR1 SGHRS, CDR2 YFSETQ. The CDR3 spells CASSLGQGGTYEQYF. The CDR3 DNA sequence: TGCGCCAGCAGCTTGGGACAGGGGGGGACCTACGAGCAGTACTTC.

J is TRBJ2-3 and V is TRBV5-1; 13 bases fit TRBD2. J gave up 6 bases and V 3 bases, and 1 base lay outside the gene matches. CDR1 and CDR2 from the germline V gene are SGHRS and YFSETQ. This CDR3 has 14 residues. The CDR3 sequence: CASSWTSGGDTQYF. The DNA for the CDR3 is TGCGCCAGCAGCTGGACTAGCGGGGGTGATACGCAGTATTTT.

This chain joins TRBV25-1 and TRBJ1-1; D is uncertain. CDR1 is MGHDK, CDR2 SYGVNS, per germline. The CDR3 has 13 residues. Trimming took 3 bases from V and 0 from J, leaving 5 bases between them. CDR3 sequence reads: CASSERVNTEAFF. For the CDR3, the DNA is TGTGCCAGCAGTGAGAGGGTGAACACTGAAGCTTTCTTT.

The rearrangement links TRBV6-2 or TRBV6-3 to TRBJ2-2, with D possibly being TRBD2 (5 bases). The CDR3 runs 15 residues. Germline lookup yields CDR1 MNHEY and CDR2 SVGEGT. Trimming stripped 6 bases from V and 5 bases from J, with 16 bases between. The CDR3 sequence is CASSLPDPGTGELFF. The CDR3 bases are TGTGCCAGCAGCTTACCCGACCCGGGAACCGGGGAGCTGTTTTTT.

The chain uses TRBV2 and TRBJ1-5, with 7 bases identical to TRBD1. The CDR3 length is 16 residues. V gave up 4 bases and J gave up 1 base; unmatched junction bases: 7. Looked up from germline, CDR1 is SNHLY and CDR2 is FYNNEI. The CDR3 DNA reads as TGTGCCAGCAGTGCCCAGGCACAGGGGAGCAATCAGCCCCAGCATTTT. As protein: CASSAQAQGSNQPQHF.

The gene calls are TRBV10-3 and TRBJ1-1; D gene unclear. V was pared by 0 bases and J by 2 bases, with 16 bases between. This CDR3 is 17 amino acids long. Germline V gene sequence: CDR1 ENHRY, CDR2 SYGVKD. CDR3 in amino acids: CAISESPPRPGNTEAFF. The CDR3 bases are TGTGCCATCAGTGAGTCTCCACCCCGGCCAGGAAACACTGAAGCTTTCTTT.

The chain joins TRBV2 to TRBJ2-7; 7 positions match TRBD1. CDR1 SNHLY and CDR2 FYNNEI come from the germline V gene. Germline trimming cut 4 bases from V and 1 base from J; bases unmatched to any gene: 7. This CDR3 is 15 amino acids long. CDR3 DNA: TGTGCCAGCAGTGGGCAGACAGGGTTATCCTACGAGCAGTACTTC. Its translation: CASSGQTGLSYEQYF. Complete variable domain (other parts from reference TRBV2 and TRBJ2-7): EPEVTQTPSHQVTQMGQEVILRCVPISNHLYFYWYRQILGQKVEFLVSFYNNEISEKSEIFDDQFSVERPDGSNFTLKIRSTKLEDSAMYFCASSGQTGLSYEQYFGPGTRLTVT.

Only a few counts were recorded for this clone. The CDR3 here is CASSSTGRSNSPLHF. CDR3 nucleotides: TGTGCCAGCAGTTCGACAGGGCGGTCGAATTCACCCCTCCACTTT. This rearrangement joins TRBV28 to TRBJ1-6, with 7 bases identical to TRBD1. Trimming removed 4 bases from V and 7 bases from J; junction bases left unmatched: 7. The CDR3 extends over 15 amino acids. Germline V gene lookup returns CDR1 MDHEN and CDR2 SYDVKM.

The CDR3 reads CASSTYRGPSSYNEQFF. CDR3 bases: TGTGCCAGCAGCACCTACAGGGGACCCAGCTCCTACAATGAGCAGTTCTTC. This chain connects TRBV9 to TRBJ2-1; 7 bases fit TRBD1. Germline CDR1 is SGDLS and CDR2 is YYNGEE. Trimming cost V 4 bases and J 0 bases; bases outside gene matches: 10. This CDR3 is built from 17 residues.

The V and J genes are TRBV4-3 and TRBJ1-5, with 10 bases matching TRBD1. Trimming at V came to 4 bases and at J to 7 bases, leaving 7 bases not matched to a gene. Germline CDR1 LGHNA, CDR2 YSLEER. There are 15 residues in the CDR3. In DNA form, the CDR3 reads TGCGCCAGCAGCCGCCGACAGGGGGCAAACCAGCCCCAGCATTTT. Translated: CASSRRQGANQPQHF.

CDR3: CASSEYGGQGEYEQYF. For the CDR3, the DNA is TGTGCCAGCAGTGAATACGGGGGACAGGGAGAATACGAGCAGTACTTC. J is TRBJ2-7 and V is TRBV25-1, with 9 bases that match TRBD1. J was trimmed by 4 bases and V by 0 bases; bases with no gene match: 7. Per germline, CDR1 MGHDK and CDR2 SYGVNS. This CDR3 has 16 residues.